These T cell receptor beta chains were read from a single sample in a study of blood T cell repertoires in COVID-19. The table came from immunoSEQ multiplex PCR; TCRdb's copy has only in-frame clones and leaves some out. The sample includes some 350,000 clones, about 89% of them seen just once. Sample: PBMCs or T cells enriched from blood (not recorded which). Receptors were obtained from a woman younger than 45 who had recovered from COVID-19. Both conserved end residues are part of each CDR3.

J,V,CDR3
TRBJ1-2,TRBV19,CASRQGSGYTF
TRBJ1-1,TRBV5-1,CASSLDSYMNTEAFF
TRBJ2-7,TRBV25-1,CASSGSQGRYEQYF
TRBJ1-3,TRBV21-1,CASSKVPGQVCSGNTIYF
TRBJ1-2,TRBV14,CASSPTPRGYGYTF
TRBJ1-1,TRBV28,CASSRHNTGAGAFF
TRBJ1-2,TRBV19,CASSKRQDREYYGYTF
TRBJ1-1,TRBV20-1,CSASLGRGAFF
TRBJ1-1,TRBV3-1/TRBV3-2,CASSHQGMDTEAFF
TRBJ1-5,TRBV5-1,CASSLAGVNQPQHF
TRBJ1-2,TRBV27,CASTPTGGLRGYTF
TRBJ1-5,TRBV29-1,CSVRDSGNSEPQHF
TRBJ2-7,TRBV5-1,CASSLSSGGHEQYF
TRBJ1-1,TRBV6-4,CASSETGIDTEAFF
TRBJ2-2,TRBV7-3,CASSSGLAGAHNTGELFF
TRBJ2-1,TRBV4-3,CASSHYTGDEQFF